The source of this T cell receptor (beta chain) is a study of blood T cell repertoires in COVID-19. Study background: Specimens from acute and convalescent COVID-19 originated in the United States, Italy and Spain. Sources were T cells, B-cell-depleted T cells, or PBMCs; the material itself was cDNA or gDNA.

The CDR3 spans 15 residues. Germline CDR1 and CDR2: MNHEY and SVGAGI. V was pared by 0 bases and J by 5 bases, with 5 bases of the junction left unmatched. Authors' data handling: From reference gene primer amplification, estimates of nucleated cell counts were derived. TCRdb keeps only in-frame clones here, not all; method: immunoSEQ multiplex PCR. That table is the source of V, J and clone size, and D and trimming were worked out from the DNA. The table shows some 52,000 clones, with around 84% occurring only once. The source is a man over 45 with acute or convalescent COVID-19. The genes are TRBV6-5 and TRBJ1-2, with TRBD1 matching 8 bases. Sequencing was done on a sample of peripheral blood. The CDR3 spells CASSYSPGGDYGYTF. In DNA, the CDR3 is TGTGCCAGCAGTTACTCTCCAGGGGGCGATTATGGCTACACCTTC.